This T cell receptor (beta chain) was recovered during a study of blood T cell repertoires in COVID-19. Deletions cut 6 bases from V and 11 bases from J, with 15 bases between. The CDR3 runs to 12 residues. The germline CDR1 and CDR2 sequences are MDHEN and SYDVKM. Sequencing was performed with immunoSEQ multiplex PCR; in TCRdb, only in-frame clones are kept and a portion is missing. Of about 66,000 clones in the sample, approximately 80% are singletons; the top ten hold around 6.3%. The origin of this receptor is a man aged 55 to 70 with acute or convalescent COVID-19. Sequencing was performed on peripheral blood. V and J are TRBV28 and TRBJ2-3, with D tentatively TRBD1 (6 bases). CDR3 DNA: TGTGCCAGCAGGTCCAGCCCGGGACAGCAGTATTTT. Translation: CASRSSPGQQYF.